The 13 T cell receptor beta chains presented below share a single source sample, sequenced in a study of blood T cell repertoires in COVID-19. Assay used: immunoSEQ multiplex PCR; TCRdb lists only in-frame clones, some missing. The data show 20,000 to 25,000 clones, with 70% to 90% seen just once and approximately 6.3% held by the top ten. The sequenced sample consisted of peripheral blood. These receptors were obtained from a woman of 80 years or more with active COVID-19.

The V and J genes are TRBV7-2 and TRBJ1-2, with D possibly TRBD1 on 5 matching bases. This CDR3 spans 12 amino acids. Germline values: CDR1 SGHTA, CDR2 FQGNSA. With 5 bases removed from V and 4 bases from J, the gap between germline ends came to 8 bases. As DNA, the CDR3 is TGTGCCAGCAGCGGTCAGGGCTATGGCTACACCTTC. Translation: CASSGQGYGYTF.

The count of this clone is one. V and J are TRBV27 and TRBJ2-7; 9 positions match TRBD1. The ends lost 2 bases at V and 3 bases at J; junction bases unmatched: 2. The CDR3 length is 14 residues. The germline V gene encodes CDR1 MNHEY and CDR2 SMNVEV (reference sequence). The CDR3 region has the DNA TGTGCCAGCAGTTTAACGGGACAGGGCTACGAGCAGTACTTC. Its protein is CASSLTGQGYEQYF.

This chain links TRBV4-1 with TRBJ2-3, with 7 bases fitting TRBD2. V trimming: 5 bases; J trimming: 4 bases; junction bases outside the gene matches: 12. The CDR3 totals 16 residues. Germline CDR1 and CDR2: MGHRA and YSYEKL. The CDR3 here is CASSSRTRDLADTQYF. In nucleotides, the CDR3 is TGCGCCAGCAGCTCCCGGACTAGGGATCTGGCAGATACGCAGTATTTT.

V gene TRBV13 combines with J gene TRBJ2-3; maybe TRBD2 (7 bases). Per the germline V gene, CDR1 is PRHDT and CDR2 is FYEKMQ (reference sequence). There are 15 residues in the CDR3. Trimming took off 5 bases at V and 4 bases at J, with 16 bases between the two ends. CDR3 region: CASSLGGAGADTQYF. CDR3 nucleotides: TGTGCCAGCAGCCTGGGGGGGGCTGGCGCAGATACGCAGTATTTT.

The rearrangement links TRBV5-8 to TRBJ2-7, with TRBD1 matching over 7 bases. The CDR3 sequence is 16 residues long. Germline V gene data show CDR1 as SGHTS and CDR2 as YDEGEE. Losses at the gene ends were 3 bases for V and 0 bases for J; bases not matched to a gene: 9. Here the CDR3 reads CASSSLLRDSSYEQYF. In DNA form, the CDR3 reads TGTGCCAGCAGCTCCCTCCTAAGGGACAGCTCCTACGAGCAGTACTTC. Using reference TRBV5-8 and TRBJ2-7 for the parts outside the CDR3, the full variable domain is EAGVTQSPTHLIKTRGQQATLRCSPISGHTSVYWYQQALGLGLQFLLWYDEGEERNRGNFPPRFSGRQFPNYSSELNVNALELEDSALYLCASSSLLRDSSYEQYFGPGTRLTVT.

This clone was counted a few times. The chain links TRBV6-5 to TRBJ2-7, with 9 bases fitting TRBD1. Trimming took 5 bases from V and 5 from J; bases not matched to a gene: 10. This CDR3 comprises 15 residues. The germline CDR1 and CDR2 sequences are MNHEY and SVGAGI. The CDR3 DNA reads TGTGCCAGCAGTAAAACCGGGACAGGGATCGACGAGCAGTACTTC. It is translated as CASSKTGTGIDEQYF.

This chain uses TRBV15 with TRBJ2-1, with TRBD2 identical over 8 bases. The germline V gene has CDR1 LNHNV and CDR2 YYDKDF (reference sequence). The CDR3 is made up of 16 amino acids. V trimming: 3 bases; J trimming: 2 bases; junction bases outside the gene matches: 6. CDR3 DNA: TGTGCCACCAGCAGGGGGGCGGGGGGAGCCTACAATGAGCAGTTCTTC. It is translated as CATSRGAGGAYNEQFF.

The gene calls are TRBV6-2 or TRBV6-3 and TRBJ1-1; 7 nucleotides line up with TRBD1. This CDR3 contains 16 residues. Germline CDR1 MNHEY, CDR2 SVGEGT. V dropped 2 bases and J dropped 0; count of bases not matched to a gene: 6. Here the CDR3 reads CASSYAGGLLNTEAFF. The CDR3 nucleotides read TGTGCCAGCAGTTACGCAGGGGGTTTACTGAACACTGAAGCTTTCTTT.

This chain's CDR3 is CASSERTGWYTEAFF. CDR3 nucleotides: TGTGCCAGCAGTGAGCGGACAGGGTGGTACACTGAAGCTTTCTTT. V is TRBV6-1 and J is TRBJ1-1; 8 bases align to TRBD1. Unmatched junction bases numbered 6, after V lost 3 bases and J lost 3 bases. CDR1 MNHNS and CDR2 SASEGT come from the germline V gene. This CDR3 has 15 residues.

V usage is TRBV18 and J usage is TRBJ2-2; 7 bases align to TRBD2. The CDR3 sequence is 17 residues long. The V segment lost 1 base and the J segment 7 bases; nucleotides outside the gene matches: 12. Germline V gene data show CDR1 as KGHSH and CDR2 as LQKENI. The chain's CDR3 is CASSPRYSGDVDGELFF. CDR3 bases: TGTGCCAGCTCACCACGGTACAGCGGGGACGTCGACGGGGAGCTGTTTTTT.

The V call is TRBV10-2, the J call TRBJ2-2, with TRBD2 identical over 8 bases. V dropped 6 bases and J dropped 2; count of bases not matched to a gene: 5. This CDR3 is built from 15 residues. The germline CDR1 and CDR2 sequences are WSHSY and SAAADI. For the CDR3, the DNA is TGCGCCAGCAGACCGAGCGGGGGCAACACCGGGGAGCTGTTTTTT. It specifies CASRPSGGNTGELFF.

This clone was counted only a few times. The chain uses TRBV7-2 and TRBJ1-1, with 7 bases aligning to TRBD1. Germline V CDR1 and CDR2: SGHTA, FQGNSA. This CDR3 is 15 amino acids long. The V and J ends lost 4 bases and 4 bases, in that order; junction bases with no gene match: 9. CDR3 residues: CASSSNSQGGTEAFF. The CDR3 nucleotides read TGTGCCAGCAGCTCCAACTCCCAGGGGGGCACTGAAGCTTTCTTT.

The V gene is TRBV6-5, the J gene TRBJ1-2; possibly TRBD1 for D (5 bases). Germline assignment: CDR1 MNHEY and CDR2 SVGAGI. CDR3 length: 15 residues. The V end was cut by 6 bases, the J end by 4 bases, with 18 bases between. For the CDR3, the DNA is TGTGCCAGCAGGGGGGGGTCCGCGGGAACCTATGGCTACACCTTC. Residues: CASRGGSAGTYGYTF.